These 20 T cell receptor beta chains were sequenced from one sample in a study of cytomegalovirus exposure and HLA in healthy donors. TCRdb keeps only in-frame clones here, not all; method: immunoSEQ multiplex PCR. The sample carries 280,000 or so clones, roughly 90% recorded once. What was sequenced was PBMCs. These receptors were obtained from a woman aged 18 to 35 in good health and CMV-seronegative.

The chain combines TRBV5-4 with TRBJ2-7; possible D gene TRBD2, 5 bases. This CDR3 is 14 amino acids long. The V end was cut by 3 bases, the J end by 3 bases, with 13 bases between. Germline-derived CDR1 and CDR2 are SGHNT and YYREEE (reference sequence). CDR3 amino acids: CASSSPGLNYEQYF. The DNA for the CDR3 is TGTGCCAGCAGCTCTCCCGGACTTAACTACGAGCAGTACTTC.

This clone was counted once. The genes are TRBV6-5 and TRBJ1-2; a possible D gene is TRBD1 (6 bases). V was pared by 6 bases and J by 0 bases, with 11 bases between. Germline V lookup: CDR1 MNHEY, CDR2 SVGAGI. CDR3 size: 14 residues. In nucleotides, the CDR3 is TGTGCCAGCAGCCAGGGGCGTGCTAACTATGGCTACACCTTC. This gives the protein CASSQGRANYGYTF.

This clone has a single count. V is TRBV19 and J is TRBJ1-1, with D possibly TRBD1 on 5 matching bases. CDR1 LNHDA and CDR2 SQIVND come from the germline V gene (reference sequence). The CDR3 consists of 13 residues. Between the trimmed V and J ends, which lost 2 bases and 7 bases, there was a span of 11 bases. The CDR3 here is CASSINHGGEAFF. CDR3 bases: TGTGCCAGTAGTATAAATCACGGGGGTGAAGCTTTCTTT.

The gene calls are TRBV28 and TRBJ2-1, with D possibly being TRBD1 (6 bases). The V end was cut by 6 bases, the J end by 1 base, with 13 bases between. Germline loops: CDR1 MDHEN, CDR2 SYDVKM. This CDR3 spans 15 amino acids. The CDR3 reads CASSVQGGSYNEQFF. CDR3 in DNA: TGTGCCAGCAGCGTCCAAGGGGGTTCCTACAATGAGCAGTTCTTC.

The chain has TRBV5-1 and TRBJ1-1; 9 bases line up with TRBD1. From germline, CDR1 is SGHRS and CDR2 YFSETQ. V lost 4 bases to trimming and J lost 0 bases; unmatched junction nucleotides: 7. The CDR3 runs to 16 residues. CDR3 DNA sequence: TGCGCCAGCAGCCTACTCGGACAGGGGTTGAACACTGAAGCTTTCTTT. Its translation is CASSLLGQGLNTEAFF. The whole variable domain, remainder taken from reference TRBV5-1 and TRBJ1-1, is KAGVTQTPRYLIKTRGQQVTLSCSPISGHRSVSWYQQTPGQGLQFLFEYFSETQRNKGNFPGRFSGRQFSNSRSEMNVSTLELGDSALYLCASSLLGQGLNTEAFFGQGTRLTVV.

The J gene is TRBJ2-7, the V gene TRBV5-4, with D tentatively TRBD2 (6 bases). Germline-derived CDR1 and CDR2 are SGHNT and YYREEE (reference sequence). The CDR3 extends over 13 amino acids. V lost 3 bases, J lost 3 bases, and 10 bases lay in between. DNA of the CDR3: TGTGCCAGCAGCTGGGGTAGCGGCTACGAGCAGTACTTC. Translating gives CASSWGSGYEQYF.

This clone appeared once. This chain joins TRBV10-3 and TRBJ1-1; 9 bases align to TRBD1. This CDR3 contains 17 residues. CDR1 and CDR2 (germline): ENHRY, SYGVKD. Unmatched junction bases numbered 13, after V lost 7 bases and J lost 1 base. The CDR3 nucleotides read TGTGCCATCAAGGCTGGGACAGGGAGGGAGGAGAACACTGAAGCTTTCTTT. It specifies CAIKAGTGREENTEAFF.

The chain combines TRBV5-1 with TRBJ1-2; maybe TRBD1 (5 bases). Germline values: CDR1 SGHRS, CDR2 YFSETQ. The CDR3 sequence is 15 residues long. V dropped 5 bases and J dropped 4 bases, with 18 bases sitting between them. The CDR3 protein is CASRSFMAGLYGYTF. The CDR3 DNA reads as TGCGCCAGCAGATCGTTCATGGCGGGACTCTATGGCTACACCTTC.

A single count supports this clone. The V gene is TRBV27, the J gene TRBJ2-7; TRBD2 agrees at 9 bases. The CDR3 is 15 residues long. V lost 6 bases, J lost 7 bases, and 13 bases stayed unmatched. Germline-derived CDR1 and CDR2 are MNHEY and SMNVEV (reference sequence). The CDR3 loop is CASRSEGASGVEQYF. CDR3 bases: TGTGCCAGCAGATCCGAGGGCGCTAGCGGGGTAGAGCAGTACTTC.

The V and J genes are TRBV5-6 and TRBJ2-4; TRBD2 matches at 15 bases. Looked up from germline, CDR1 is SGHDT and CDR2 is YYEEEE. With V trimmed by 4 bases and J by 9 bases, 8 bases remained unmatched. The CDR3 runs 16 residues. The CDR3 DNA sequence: TGTGCCAGCAGCAGCGGACTAGCGGGAGGGGGGAGCATTCAGTACTTC. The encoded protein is CASSSGLAGGGSIQYF.

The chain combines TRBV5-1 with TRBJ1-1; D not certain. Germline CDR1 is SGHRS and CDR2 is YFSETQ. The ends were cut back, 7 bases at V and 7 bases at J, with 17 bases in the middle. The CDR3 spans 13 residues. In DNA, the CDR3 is TGCGCCAGCGGTCTTCTCGGGGTCCATGAAGCTTTCTTT. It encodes CASGLLGVHEAFF.

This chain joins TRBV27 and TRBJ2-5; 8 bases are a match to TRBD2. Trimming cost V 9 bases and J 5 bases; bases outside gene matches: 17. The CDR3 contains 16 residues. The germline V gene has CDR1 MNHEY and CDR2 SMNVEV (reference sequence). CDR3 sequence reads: CASLFPHGRGEETQYF. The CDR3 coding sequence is TGTGCCAGTCTTTTCCCCCACGGGAGGGGGGAGGAGACCCAGTACTTC.

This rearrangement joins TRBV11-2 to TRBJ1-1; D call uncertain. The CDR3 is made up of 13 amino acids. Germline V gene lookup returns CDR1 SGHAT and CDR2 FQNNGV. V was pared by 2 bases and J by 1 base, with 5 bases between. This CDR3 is CASSLTANTEAFF. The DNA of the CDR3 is TGTGCCAGCAGCTTAACAGCGAACACTGAAGCTTTCTTT.

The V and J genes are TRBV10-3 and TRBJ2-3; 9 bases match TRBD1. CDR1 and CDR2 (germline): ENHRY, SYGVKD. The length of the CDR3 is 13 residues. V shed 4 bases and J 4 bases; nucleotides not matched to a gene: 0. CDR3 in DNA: TGTGCCATCAGTGGACAGGGGGCAGATACGCAGTATTTT. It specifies CAISGQGADTQYF.

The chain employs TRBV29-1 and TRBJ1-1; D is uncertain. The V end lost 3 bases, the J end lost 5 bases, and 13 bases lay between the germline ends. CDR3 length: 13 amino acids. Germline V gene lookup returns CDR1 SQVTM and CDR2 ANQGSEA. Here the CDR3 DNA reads TGCAGCGTTGATGCCGAGTCGGGAACTGAAGCTTTCTTT. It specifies CSVDAESGTEAFF. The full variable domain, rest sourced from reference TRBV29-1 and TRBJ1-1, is SAVISQKPSRDICQRGTSLTIQCQVDSQVTMMFWYRQQPGQSLTLIATANQGSEATYESGFVIDKFPISRPNLTFSTLTVSNMSPEDSSIYLCSVDAESGTEAFFGQGTRLTVV.

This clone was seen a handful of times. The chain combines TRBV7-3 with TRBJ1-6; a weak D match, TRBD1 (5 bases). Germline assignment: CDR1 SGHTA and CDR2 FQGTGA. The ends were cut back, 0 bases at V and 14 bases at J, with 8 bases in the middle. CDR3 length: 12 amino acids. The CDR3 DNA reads TGTGCCAGCAGCTTAACCGGGGGTGCCCTCCACTTT. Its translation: CASSLTGGALHF.

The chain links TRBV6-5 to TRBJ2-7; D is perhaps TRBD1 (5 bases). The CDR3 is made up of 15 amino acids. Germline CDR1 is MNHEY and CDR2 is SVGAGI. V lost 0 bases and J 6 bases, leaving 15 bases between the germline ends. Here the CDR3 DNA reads TGTGCCAGCAGTTACTCTCCAGGGTCCTTCGGCGAGCAGTACTTC. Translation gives CASSYSPGSFGEQYF.

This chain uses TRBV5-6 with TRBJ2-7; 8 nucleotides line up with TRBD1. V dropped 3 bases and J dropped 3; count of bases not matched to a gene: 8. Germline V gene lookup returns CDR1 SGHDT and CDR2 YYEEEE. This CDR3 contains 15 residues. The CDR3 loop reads CASSSRDRGVYEQYF. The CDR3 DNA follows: TGTGCCAGCAGCTCTAGAGACAGGGGAGTCTACGAGCAGTACTTC.

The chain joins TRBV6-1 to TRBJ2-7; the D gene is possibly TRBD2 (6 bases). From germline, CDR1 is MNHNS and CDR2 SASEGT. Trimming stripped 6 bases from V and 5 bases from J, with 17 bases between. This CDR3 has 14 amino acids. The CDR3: CASSGDWAGNEQYF. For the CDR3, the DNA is TGTGCCAGCAGCGGGGACTGGGCAGGGAACGAGCAGTACTTC.

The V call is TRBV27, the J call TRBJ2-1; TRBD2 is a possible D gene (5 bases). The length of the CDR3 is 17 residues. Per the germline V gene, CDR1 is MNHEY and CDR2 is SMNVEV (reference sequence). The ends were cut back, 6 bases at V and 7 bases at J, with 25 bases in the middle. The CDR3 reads CASSRHGSASHLNEQFF. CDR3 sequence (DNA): TGTGCCAGCAGCCGCCACGGTAGCGCCTCTCACTTAAATGAGCAGTTCTTC.